Detailed here is one T cell receptor beta chain. The antigen it recognizes is unknown. No base-level quality is on record; no much larger clone is a single base apart. From the germline V gene, CDR1 is KGHSH and CDR2 is LQKENI. V is trimmed back by 8 bases and J by 5 bases, and the junction contains 9 bases that no gene match accounts for. Spanning cysteine to phenylalanine, the CDR3 consists of 14 amino acids. CDR3 DNA is the only sequence kept; it has 42 bases, read in frame from the first base. The data stem from a study of cytomegalovirus exposure and HLA in healthy donors (dated by TCRdb to about 2017). As for the study more broadly: An earlier analysis of approximately 640 of the donors reported roughly 270 Gb of sequence data and 100 million to 140 million unique TCR beta sequences from some 180 million T cells. About five DR-DQ haplotypes were handled as single units for association and clustering because linkage in the cohort was strong. Genome-wide SNP genotypes for about 65% of the 666 donors were used in a later genetic analysis, which treated that subset as a discovery cohort. The study was designed to test whether signatures of past pathogen exposure could be identified by cataloging public T cell receptors. Among the 398 genotyped donors, 81% belonged to the genetic ancestry cluster associated with self-reported Caucasian donors. In the later analysis, no new phenotypic data were used to find candidate immune exposures; instead, reliance was placed on TCR beta sequences and their occurrence across donors. Donor age, sex, ethnicity and CMV serostatus were collected together with the repertoire data. Typing coverage differed by locus: A, B, C, DRB1 and DQB1 were typed in about 620-640 donors, DQA1 in about 550, DPA1 in 600 to 610, and DPB1 in 450 to 490. Using immunosequencing, the study profiled T cell repertoires from 666 subjects and related those repertoires to cytomegalovirus serostatus. Across approximately 400 genotyped donors of the cohort, an average of about 240,000 unique TCR beta nucleotide sequences per donor were sequenced, and 15% to 20% of those sequences were non-productive. To predict cytomegalovirus infection status, the study brought together high-throughput TCR immunosequencing, statistical association of individual TCRs with disease status, and machine learning. Besides the first cohort of around 670 subjects, a separate validation cohort made up of over 95 different subjects was used. Every repertoire in the discovery cohort had been generated on one and the same sequencing platform. An earlier analysis of more than 450 of the donors used high-throughput TCR beta sequencing to judge whether each TCR beta V gene segment behaved as functional or pseudogenic. A later analysis re-analyzed previously published TCR beta repertoires from roughly 690 donors and added high-resolution HLA genotyping to study TCR occurrence patterns. HLA typing included class I and class II loci at four-digit resolution. An early release covering over 500 HLA-typed donors comprised roughly 300 gigabases of sequencing data and some 79 million unique TCR sequences. What the study reported, not specific to this receptor: Because some donors lacked HLA typing at each locus, the association tests relied only on the typed subset. In vitro tests confirmed that a few of the cytomegalovirus-associated TCR beta chains recognize cytomegalovirus antigens. The presence/absence analyses assumed that sequencing depth was roughly uniform across donors, and that assumption may not be true. Correlated functional status among segregating V segments might reflect linkage disequilibrium, but an unknown experimental factor could not be ruled out. Most TCR sequences were observed very rarely across donors, whereas some public TCRs were present in many individuals. The only immune exposure information available for the cohort was CMV serostatus. According to the authors, the approach could potentially be generalized to other disease states and immunological phenotypes. This cohort had only TCR beta chains sequenced, and the lack of alpha or paired-chain data limited which features could be detected. A group of highly shared sequence variants was considered likely to be a technical artifact of the sequencing pipeline. Because the 87-base-pair reads could not distinguish some IMGT-functional V segments, including TRBV6-2 and TRBV6-3, those segments were excluded. In a later analysis, HLA-associated TCR beta chains were found to be more clonally expanded and to have lower generation probabilities than equally common non-associated chains. A later genetic analysis associated a missense DCLRE1C variant with V-gene and J-gene trimming of TCR beta chains, and an independent cohort replicated the association. When HLA alleles, especially DR and DQ, strongly co-occurred, TCR associations were difficult to assign to individual alleles. Most CMV-associated TCR beta chains appeared to be HLA-restricted in a later analysis, and the HLA associations seemed to be driven largely by CMV exposure. The earlier analysis of about 600 of the donors excluded fewer than 20 rarely observed V segments, including chromosome 9 orphons, because counts were too low. In a later analysis, several top co-occurrence clusters were reported to appear linked to parvovirus B19, influenza, CMV and Epstein-Barr virus. A further reported finding was that TCR beta sequences accurately predicted the HLA-A and HLA-B alleles for most subjects in the first cohort. The study listed 164 TCR beta chains as associated with cytomegalovirus. In a later analysis, the rate of TCR association differed among HLA loci, with DRB1 alleles having the most associated TCRs and HLA-C alleles having the fewest. The classifier was reported to diagnose cytomegalovirus status with high specificity and sensitivity in both the original and validation cohorts. Specific HLA alleles were associated with 18,000 or so TCR beta sequences at a false discovery rate of 0.05 in a later analysis. Broadly in line with IMGT annotations, most TCR beta V segments showed up in productive rearrangements about 90% or about 30% of the time in an earlier analysis of 450 to 750 of the donors. In a later genetic analysis, fewer N-insertions in productive TCRs were reported among donors in an Asian-associated ancestry cluster than the roughly 700-donor mean.

The cohort was made up of about 610 healthy bone marrow donors. At the time of sampling, all cohort members were nominally healthy, though unrecorded immune exposures were likely present. The donor tested CMV seronegative, placing the donor among the approximately 400 seronegative members of the cohort. A peripheral blood sample was collected from each donor, and TCR beta sequencing was performed on peripheral blood mononuclear cells. The Qiagen DNeasy Blood Extraction Kit was used to extract genomic DNA from the blood cell samples. Library creation used the immunoSEQ multiplex PCR assay. A mixture of 60 forward primers for TCR Vbeta segments and 13 reverse primers for TCR Jbeta segments was used in the multiplex PCR. Amplification of the CDR3 region of rearranged TCR beta genes was performed with a multiplex PCR assay on genomic DNA. The amplified TCR beta libraries were sequenced on the Illumina HiSeq System as 87-base-pair reads. The original methods were these. A later analysis tallied around 80 million unique TCR beta chains across the 666 repertoires, and some 10 million of those chains were shared by two or more donors. Raw reads were error-corrected and collapsed into unique sequences with a nearest-neighbor algorithm that merged closely related sequences to remove PCR and sequencing errors. V, D and J gene segments were assigned by aligning CDR3 sequences to IMGT reference sequences. For a sequence to be retained, a match of at least six nucleotides was required to both a V gene segment and a J gene segment. Rearrangements were called productive when the CDR3 lacked stop codons and stayed in frame with V and J; all others were non-productive. CDR3 was defined by IMGT convention, running from the second conserved V-encoded cysteine to the conserved J-encoded phenylalanine. Sequences without an unambiguous match to a single V gene segment were excluded from the earlier analysis of several hundred of the donors. An earlier analysis of a few hundred of the donors called V segments functional above 56.7% productive rearrangements and segregating when the between-donor standard deviation exceeded 5%. A statistical classification framework was developed to diagnose cytomegalovirus status using the catalog of TCR beta chain sequences. In a later analysis, V and J genes were assigned by comparing TCR nucleotide sequences against IMGT/GENE-DB human TR gene sequences. In a later analysis, CDR3 sequences and most-parsimonious VDJ recombination scenarios were assigned using the TCRdist pipeline. In a later analysis, each TCR beta chain was defined by its CDR3 amino acid sequence together with its V-gene family, and reads without a unique V-gene family were excluded. A later analysis removed 592 highly shared, low-generation-probability nucleotide sequences to deal with suspected cross-contamination and a sequencing artifact. For each public chain, a later analysis derived a clonal expansion index from normalized ranks of inferred template counts within each repertoire. Generation probabilities in a later analysis came from a VDJ recombination model fitted to out-of-frame rearrangements, and those results were checked against IGoR. A later analysis scored TCR-TCR, TCR-HLA and TCR-CMV co-occurrence with hypergeometric tests, applying a repertoire-size bias correction to TCR pairs. In a later analysis, false discovery rates were estimated by permuting HLA or CMV assignments 20 times. In a later analysis, co-occurring TCRs were grouped using DBSCAN, and TCRdist sequence similarity was added for clustering within HLA-allele-positive subsets. Repertoires with fewer than 30,000 or more than 120,000 public chains were left out of co-occurrence clustering, as were five repertoires with anomalous nucleotide sharing. TCRdb obtained this table from immuneACCESS and retained in-frame rearrangements with V and J assigned. These tables miss some clones; where compared with another copy, unresolved V genes account for less than half of the shortfall, and the remainder is unexplained. The V and J calls and the clone size are those of that table, but D and trimming were determined from the DNA. The table for this sample lists 160,000 or so clones; about 78% of them were counted only once. The top ten constitute more than 5% of the sample.

This TCR derives from a man in his forties in good health and CMV-seronegative. Material for sequencing was PBMCs. The chain couples TRBV18 to TRBJ2-7; 10 bases in the middle match TRBD2. At the DNA level, the sequence is TGTGCCAGCGGGGCTAGCGGGAGTTGGGACGAGCAGTACTTC. This codes for CASGASGSWDEQYF.